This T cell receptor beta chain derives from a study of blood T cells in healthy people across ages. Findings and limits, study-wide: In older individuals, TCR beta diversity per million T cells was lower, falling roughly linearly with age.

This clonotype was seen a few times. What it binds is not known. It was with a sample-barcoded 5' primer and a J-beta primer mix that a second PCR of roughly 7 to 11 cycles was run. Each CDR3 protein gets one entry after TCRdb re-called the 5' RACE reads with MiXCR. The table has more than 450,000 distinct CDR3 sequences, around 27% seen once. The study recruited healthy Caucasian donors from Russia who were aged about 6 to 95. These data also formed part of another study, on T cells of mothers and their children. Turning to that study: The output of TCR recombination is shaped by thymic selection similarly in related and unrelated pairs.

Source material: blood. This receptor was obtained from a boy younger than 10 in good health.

Here the CDR3 DNA reads TGTGCCAGCAGCTTAGGGACTCCAGAGCAGTTCTTC. Residues: CASSLGTPEQFF. V gene TRBV7-3 combines with J gene TRBJ2-1; TRBD2 is a possible D gene (6 bases). The V and J ends lost 2 bases and 10 bases respectively, with 9 bases between them. The CDR3 is 12 residues long. CDR1 SGHTA and CDR2 FQGTGA come from the germline V gene.